The rows below give T cell receptor beta chains drawn from one sample of a study of cytomegalovirus exposure and HLA in healthy donors. TCRdb's copy holds only in-frame clones and misses some; the assay was immunoSEQ multiplex PCR. The table lists about 210,000 clones, over 75% of them singletons, with 1.8% in the top ten. Sample: PBMCs. The receptors come from a male donor in good health and CMV-seronegative. CDR3s include the opening cysteine and the closing phenylalanine or tryptophan. The D gene is left open where the match is weak. Some rows mark clone size as missing; the rest say once, few, many or name a class of expanded clone.

cdr3_aa cdr3_nt v_call clone_size d_call j_call
CASSLGLEGTYEQYF TGTGCCAGCAGCTTAGGACTAGAGGGCACCTACGAGCAGTACTTC TRBV7-2 . . TRBJ2-7
CASSRRLAGSYNEQFF TGTGCCAGCAGCCGACGACTAGCGGGATCCTACAATGAGCAGTTCTTC TRBV9 . TRBD2 TRBJ2-1
CASSPSDRDTQYF TGTGCCAGCTCACCATCGGACAGAGATACGCAGTATTTT TRBV18 . . TRBJ2-3
CASSLGRRNYEQYF TGTGCCAGCAGTTTAGGCAGGAGGAACTACGAGCAGTACTTC TRBV27 . . TRBJ2-7
CASSQDLAYEQYF TGTGCCAGCAGCCAAGACTTGGCTTACGAGCAGTACTTC TRBV4-2 . . TRBJ2-7
CASRGIGAQEPQHF TGTGCCAGCAGAGGTATTGGGGCTCAGGAGCCCCAGCATTTT TRBV2 . . TRBJ1-5
CASSSPQGATYGYTF TGTGCCAGCAGTTCCCCACAGGGAGCCACGTATGGCTACACCTTC TRBV28 . . TRBJ1-2
CASSPRVILGQGSENTEAFF TGTGCCAGCTCACCCCGGGTGATCCTAGGCCAGGGAAGTGAGAACACTGAAGCTTTCTTT TRBV18 . . TRBJ1-1
CASSQGVFSADTQYF TGCGCCAGCAGCCAAGGGGTCTTCAGCGCAGATACGCAGTATTTT TRBV4-1 . . TRBJ2-3
CASSPGRVLTSGGHNEQFF TGCGCCAGCAGCCCCGGCCGTGTCTTGACTAGCGGGGGGCACAATGAGCAGTTCTTC TRBV5-1 . TRBD2 TRBJ2-1
CASGDREPGEAFF TGTGCCAGCGGCGACAGGGAACCGGGGGAAGCTTTCTTT TRBV27 . TRBD1 TRBJ1-1
CASSESFTSGGTYEQYF TGTGCCAGCAGCGAGTCCTTCACTAGCGGGGGGACCTACGAGCAGTACTTC TRBV9 few TRBD2 TRBJ2-7
CAWSSLAGGRAGELFF TGTGCCTGGAGTTCCCTAGCGGGAGGAAGGGCCGGGGAGCTGTTTTTT TRBV30 few TRBD2 TRBJ2-2
CASSTQSTGAPSYEQYF TGTGCCAGCAGCACCCAATCCACAGGGGCCCCGTCCTACGAGCAGTACTTC TRBV25-1 . TRBD1 TRBJ2-7
CASSKKGLAAAYNEQFF TGTGCCAGCAGCAAAAAAGGACTAGCGGCTGCCTACAATGAGCAGTTCTTC TRBV7-3 . TRBD2 TRBJ2-1
CASSPLTSGSSSYEQYF TGTGCCAGCAGCCCTCTGACTAGCGGGAGTAGCTCCTACGAGCAGTACTTC TRBV7-2 . TRBD2 TRBJ2-7
CAIEIPRDRVNEQYF TGTGCCATCGAGATACCCCGGGACAGGGTAAACGAGCAGTACTTC TRBV6-1 . TRBD1 TRBJ2-7
CASSLEGFGANVLTF TGTGCCAGCAGCTTAGAGGGGTTTGGCGCCAACGTCCTGACTTTC TRBV7-2 . . TRBJ2-6
CASSQGQSSYEQYF TGTGCCAGCAGCCAAGGACAGAGCTCCTACGAGCAGTACTTC TRBV4-2 . . TRBJ2-7
CASSAASVSHEQYF TGTGCCAGCAGCGCCGCTAGCGTTTCCCACGAGCAGTACTTC TRBV9 . . TRBJ2-7
CASSPGLYTGELFF TGTGCCAGCAGCCCGGGACTGTACACCGGGGAGCTGTTTTTT TRBV11-3 few . TRBJ2-2
CASSAIRGTEAFF TGTGCCAGTAGTGCGATCCGGGGTACTGAAGCTTTCTTT TRBV19 . . TRBJ1-1
CASSQVQTLNTEAFF TGTGCCAGCAGTCAGGTACAGACCTTGAACACTGAAGCTTTCTTT TRBV6-1 . . TRBJ1-1
CASTQDSRNYGYTF TGTGCCAGCACCCAAGACAGCCGTAACTATGGCTACACCTTC TRBV28 . . TRBJ1-2
CASSSYRGLSQGTQYF TGTGCCAGTAGTTCCTACAGGGGGCTTTCCCAGGGGACCCAGTACTTC TRBV19 . TRBD1 TRBJ2-5
CSVERTGALYEQYF TGCAGCGTTGAACGGACAGGAGCTCTCTACGAGCAGTACTTC TRBV29-1 . TRBD1 TRBJ2-7
CAWSVGGAGSNQPQHF TGTGCCTGGAGTGTGGGGGGAGCCGGCAGCAATCAGCCCCAGCATTTT TRBV30 few . TRBJ1-5
CASSQTGTGAVEQYF TGTGCCAGCAGCCAGACCGGGACAGGGGCTGTCGAGCAGTACTTC TRBV13 . TRBD1 TRBJ2-7